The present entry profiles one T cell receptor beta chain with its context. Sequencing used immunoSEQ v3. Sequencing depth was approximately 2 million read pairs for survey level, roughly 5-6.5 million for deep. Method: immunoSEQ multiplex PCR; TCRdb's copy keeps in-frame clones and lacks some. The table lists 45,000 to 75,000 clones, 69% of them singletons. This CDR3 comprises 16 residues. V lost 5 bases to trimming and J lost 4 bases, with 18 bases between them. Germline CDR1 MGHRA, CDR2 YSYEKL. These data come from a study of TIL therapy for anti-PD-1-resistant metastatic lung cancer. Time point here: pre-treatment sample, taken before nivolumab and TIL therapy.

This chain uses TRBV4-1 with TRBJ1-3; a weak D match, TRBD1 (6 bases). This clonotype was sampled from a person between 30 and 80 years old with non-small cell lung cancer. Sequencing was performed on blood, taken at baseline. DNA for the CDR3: TGCGCCAGCAGCAGTGCTCTACGGACAGCAGGAAACACCATATATTTT. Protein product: CASSSALRTAGNTIYF.